This T cell receptor (beta chain) emerged from a study of T cell responses to AZD1222 COVID-19 vaccine. Overall study results and limits: Nearly half of spike-specific TCRs reportedly target unmutated variant regions. Donors were mostly white British, more females; clonal diversity possibly underestimated.

This CDR3 has 13 amino acids. CDR1 MNHNY and CDR2 SVGAGI come from the germline V gene (reference sequence). Trimming at V came to 2 bases and at J to 8 bases, leaving 1 base not matched to a gene. Of note for this clone: Its antigen remains unidentified. Other DNA variants within this sample encode the same CDR3.

Sequenced by immunoSEQ multiplex PCR; TCRdb stores in-frame clones only, minus some. This table holds about 100,000 clones, less than 90% found once. The receptor was isolated from an adult in good health. The V gene is TRBV6-6, the J gene TRBJ1-4, with 8 bases lining up with TRBD1. Sequences were derived from peripheral blood, sampled on day 0 of AZD1222 vaccination. The CDR3 DNA is TGTGCCAGCAGTTACGGGACAGGCGAAAAACTGTTTTTT. Its protein product is CASSYGTGEKLFF.